This T cell receptor (beta chain) derives from a study of CD8 T cells in Susac syndrome. RNA in amounts of about 0.5 to 1 ug was reverse transcribed with random hexamers. The TCR beta CDR3 was amplified by immunoSEQ multiplex PCR across 54 Vbeta, 13 Jbeta. TCRdb recomputed calls from the immunoSEQ multiplex PCR reads with MiXCR, one row per CDR3 protein. The profile shows more than 110,000 distinct CDR3 sequences, about 93% of them singletons. The authors carried out high-throughput sequencing of TCR beta. They applied it to CD8+ and CD4+ T cells obtained from blood. CDR1 is SQVTM and CDR2 is ANQGSEA in the germline V gene. This CDR3 is 17 amino acids long. V lost 5 bases, J lost 1 base, and 12 bases stayed unmatched.

The clonotype originates from a human donor in good health. The chain joins TRBV29-1 to TRBJ2-7; 12 bases match TRBD2. The material sequenced was CD8+ T cells from PBMCs. CDR3 DNA: TGCAGCGTTACTTTAGTACCACTAGCGGGAGGATCCTACGAGCAGTACTTC. The encoded protein is CSVTLVPLAGGSYEQYF.